This T cell receptor (beta chain) emerged from a study of vaccination and CD4 T cells after COVID-19. Study as a whole: Post-COVID specimens were obtained a median about 100 days after diagnosis (range 35 to 161).

CDR1 is DFQATT and CDR2 is SNEGSKA in the germline V gene (reference sequence). The CDR3 has 11 residues. Of note for this clonotype: Its antigen is as yet unknown.

Stated treatment: approximately 10-day PBMC culture with coronavirus spike peptide pools or control peptides (ViraFEST assay). Each of days 3 and 7 saw half the medium replaced by fresh IL-2 medium. Sequencing of cultured CD4+ T cell DNA used the Oncomine TCR Beta short-read assay. TCRdb re-called the PCR reads with MiXCR, one entry per CDR3 protein. The table has about 15,000 distinct CDR3 sequences, around half seen once. V usage is TRBV20-1 and J usage is TRBJ2-7; a possible D gene is TRBD1 (5 bases). This sample comprised CD4+ T cells from blood, cultured in vitro, obtained before SARS-CoV-2 vaccination. The sequence was collected from a human donor who had recovered from COVID-19. Here the CDR3 reads CSAIRAEEQYF. CDR3 bases: TGCAGCGCAATCAGGGCGGAGGAGCAGTACTTC.